The next 19 T cell receptor beta chains were all read from a single sample in a study of shared T cell receptors in the human thymus. Some clones are missing from TCRdb's copy, which holds only in-frame ones; the method was immunoSEQ multiplex PCR. Seen here are more than 550,000 clones, over 75% observed once, and the top ten hold about 0.0098%. This sample also appeared in a second study, on human thymus T cells.

The sample taken for sequencing was thymocytes. The receptors derive from a girl under three years old with a congenital heart defect.

This chain uses TRBV5-4 with TRBJ2-7; TRBD1 agrees at 7 bases. The germline gives CDR1 SGHNT, CDR2 YYREEE (reference sequence). V dropped 3 bases and J dropped 5; count of bases not matched to a gene: 8. This CDR3 spans 14 amino acids. This CDR3 is CASSSYRGKNEQYF. Written as DNA, the CDR3 is TGTGCCAGCAGCTCTTACAGGGGTAAAAACGAGCAGTACTTC.

The chain recombines TRBV7-2 with TRBJ2-3; no clear D. Looked up from germline, CDR1 is SGHTA and CDR2 is FQGNSA. The CDR3 is 10 residues long. Trimming left V 10 bases short and J 4 bases short, with 6 bases between. CDR3 bases: TGTGCCAACCGGGCAGATACGCAGTATTTT. Translation gives CANRADTQYF.

This chain uses TRBV5-1 with TRBJ2-1; 10 bases are a match to TRBD2. Germline CDR1 SGHRS, CDR2 YFSETQ. Trimming removed 8 bases from V and 1 base from J; junction bases left unmatched: 9. The CDR3 loop spans 16 amino acids. The CDR3: CARVAGGLRSYNEQFF. CDR3 DNA: TGCGCCAGAGTAGCGGGGGGCCTAAGATCCTACAATGAGCAGTTCTTC.

This sequence joins TRBV4-1 and TRBJ1-5; maybe TRBD1 (6 bases). V lost 1 base, J lost 0 bases, and 16 bases lay in between. CDR1 is MGHRA and CDR2 is YSYEKL in the germline V gene. This CDR3 contains 18 residues. The CDR3 spells CASSQVYTGIYSNQPQHF. CDR3 sequence (DNA): TGCGCCAGCAGCCAAGTATACACAGGGATTTATAGCAATCAGCCCCAGCATTTT.

The chain is built from TRBV7-8 and TRBJ1-2; D is uncertain. Germline values: CDR1 SGHVS, CDR2 FQNEAQ. Trimming cost V 0 bases and J 8 bases, with 10 bases left between them. The CDR3 loop spans 13 amino acids. DNA for the CDR3: TGTGCCAGCAGCTTAGCCGCGACATCCGGCTACACCTTC. As protein: CASSLAATSGYTF.

The genes are TRBV5-6 and TRBJ1-2; possible D gene TRBD1, 6 bases. The V and J ends lost 3 bases and 1 base respectively, with 10 bases between them. This CDR3 has 14 amino acids. Germline lookup yields CDR1 SGHDT and CDR2 YYEEEE. CDR3 DNA sequence: TGTGCCAGCAGCTCAGGACAGCTTAACTATGGCTACACCTTC. It encodes CASSSGQLNYGYTF.

V and J are TRBV10-2 and TRBJ1-2; 7 bases align to TRBD1. Trimming cost V 6 bases and J 3 bases; bases outside gene matches: 13. The CDR3 contains 16 residues. Per the germline V gene, CDR1 is WSHSY and CDR2 is SAAADI. The CDR3 sequence: CASRETGNPVDYGYTF. The DNA for the CDR3 is TGCGCCAGCAGGGAGACAGGGAATCCGGTGGACTATGGCTACACCTTC.

The V call is TRBV7-2, the J call TRBJ1-3; tentative D call: TRBD1 (5 bases). Trimming cost V 5 bases and J 0 bases, with 17 bases left between them. Germline V CDR1 and CDR2: SGHTA, FQGNSA. This CDR3 contains 17 residues. CDR3 sequence (DNA): TGTGCCAGCAGCCGGGAATTACGGGGGGGCTCTGGAAACACCATATATTTT. This gives the protein CASSRELRGGSGNTIYF. The full variable domain, in which reference TRBV7-2 and TRBJ1-3 provide the parts outside the CDR3, is GAGVSQSPSNKVTEKGKDVELRCDPISGHTALYWYRQSLGQGLEFLIYFQGNSAPDKSGLPSDRFSAERTGGSVSTLTIQRTQQEDSAVYLCASSRELRGGSGNTIYFGEGSWLTVV.

The chain links TRBV19 to TRBJ1-1; D is perhaps TRBD1 (6 bases). The CDR3 runs 16 residues. Germline lookup yields CDR1 LNHDA and CDR2 SQIVND (reference sequence). V lost 7 bases and J 9 bases, leaving 27 bases between the germline ends. CDR3 residues: CASKKQGMVPSVQAFF. The CDR3, as DNA: TGTGCCAGTAAGAAGCAGGGGATGGTCCCCTCGGTACAAGCTTTCTTT.

The chain employs TRBV2 and TRBJ2-7; 7 bases align to TRBD2. V was pared by 2 bases and J by 5 bases, with 12 bases of the junction left unmatched. The CDR3 spans 16 residues. Germline values: CDR1 SNHLY, CDR2 FYNNEI. For the CDR3, the DNA is TGTGCCAGCAGTGAATTTTTGGGCAGGGACTACCACGAGCAGTACTTC. This sequence encodes CASSEFLGRDYHEQYF.

The DNA of the CDR3 is TGTGCCAGCAGCTTGGCCGAGAGCAAACCTAACAATGAGCAGTTCTTC. The encoded protein is CASSLAESKPNNEQFF. This chain joins TRBV5-6 and TRBJ2-1; D is ambiguous. V lost 0 bases to trimming and J lost 5 bases, with 15 bases between them. Germline lookup yields CDR1 SGHDT and CDR2 YYEEEE. CDR3 size: 16 residues. Full variable domain (remainder filled in from reference TRBV5-6 and TRBJ2-1): DAGVTQSPTHLIKTRGQQVTLRCSPKSGHDTVSWYQQALGQGPQFIFQYYEEEERQRGNFPDRFSGHQFPNYSSELNVNALLLGDSALYLCASSLAESKPNNEQFFGPGTRLTVL.

V usage is TRBV27 and J usage is TRBJ1-5, with TRBD1 matching over 8 bases. The length of the CDR3 is 17 residues. The V gene's germline CDR1 is MNHEY and CDR2 SMNVEV (reference sequence). V trimming: 5 bases; J trimming: 6 bases; junction bases outside the gene matches: 15. The CDR3 region has the DNA TGTGCCAGCAGTCCTCAGGACAGGGAGACGTTCAGTCAGCCCCAGCATTTT. It codes for CASSPQDRETFSQPQHF.

V usage is TRBV27 and J usage is TRBJ2-7; D not resolved. The CDR3 spans 15 residues. The germline CDR1 and CDR2 sequences are MNHEY and SMNVEV (reference sequence). V was clipped by 8 bases and J by 0 bases, with 17 bases between them. The DNA for the CDR3 is TGTGCCAGCTCATACTCTATCCGGAGCTCCTACGAGCAGTACTTC. It is translated as CASSYSIRSSYEQYF.

The chain combines TRBV30 with TRBJ2-5; 14 bases are shared with TRBD2. The CDR3 sequence is 17 residues long. Germline V gene data show CDR1 as GTSNPN and CDR2 as SVGIG (reference sequence). V lost 0 bases and J lost 5; bases outside the gene matches: 8. CDR3 sequence (DNA): TGTGCCTGGAGTGTACCCCGGACTAGCGGGGGGAAGGAGACCCAGTACTTC. Protein product: CAWSVPRTSGGKETQYF.

V and J are TRBV7-9 and TRBJ1-1, with 8 bases that match TRBD1. V was pared by 6 bases and J by 4 bases, with 7 bases of the junction left unmatched. The CDR3 contains 14 residues. Germline loops: CDR1 SEHNR, CDR2 FQNEAQ (reference sequence). Here the CDR3 reads CASRPGGGPTEAFF. CDR3 sequence (DNA): TGTGCCAGCAGGCCAGGGGGCGGCCCCACTGAAGCTTTCTTT.

The rearrangement links TRBV18 to TRBJ1-2; 9 bases align to TRBD1. CDR3 length equals 15 residues. After removal of 6 bases from V and 7 bases from J, the junction contained 12 bases not matched to a gene. The germline V gene encodes CDR1 KGHSH and CDR2 LQKENI. CDR3 sequence (DNA): TGTGCCAGCTCTCCAGGGGACAGGGAGTTCAGTGGCTACACCTTC. Translation gives CASSPGDREFSGYTF.

This sequence joins TRBV7-9 and TRBJ2-7, with D perhaps matching TRBD1 (5 bases). The CDR3 covers 14 residues. Trimming shortened V by 1 base and J by 2 bases, and 9 bases separated the two germline ends. CDR1 SEHNR and CDR2 FQNEAQ come from the germline V gene (reference sequence). In nucleotides, the CDR3 is TGTGCCAGCAGCTTAGGACAGATGACCTACGAGCAGTACTTC. It encodes CASSLGQMTYEQYF.

The chain has TRBV5-4 and TRBJ1-6, with TRBD1 identical over 9 bases. The V gene's germline CDR1 is SGHNT and CDR2 YYREEE (reference sequence). The CDR3 is 17 amino acids. V gave up 3 bases and J gave up 7 bases; unmatched junction bases: 11. The CDR3 DNA reads as TGTGCCAGCAGCTCAGGACAGGGGAAGAGTAAGAATTCACCCCTCCACTTT. This translates into CASSSGQGKSKNSPLHF. Using reference TRBV5-4 and TRBJ1-6 for the parts outside the CDR3, the full variable domain is ETGVTQSPTHLIKTRGQQVTLRCSSQSGHNTVSWYQQALGQGPQFIFQYYREEENGRGNFPPRFSGLQFPNYSSELNVNALELDDSALYLCASSSGQGKSKNSPLHFGNGTRLTVT.

The chain recombines TRBV5-1 with TRBJ2-3; 8 bases are shared with TRBD2. The CDR3 consists of 14 residues. Per germline, CDR1 SGHRS and CDR2 YFSETQ. V was clipped by 4 bases and J by 8 bases; unmatched bases: 9. CDR3 sequence: CASSLLTSGSTQYF. DNA of the CDR3: TGCGCCAGCAGCCTACTAACTAGCGGAAGTACGCAGTATTTT.